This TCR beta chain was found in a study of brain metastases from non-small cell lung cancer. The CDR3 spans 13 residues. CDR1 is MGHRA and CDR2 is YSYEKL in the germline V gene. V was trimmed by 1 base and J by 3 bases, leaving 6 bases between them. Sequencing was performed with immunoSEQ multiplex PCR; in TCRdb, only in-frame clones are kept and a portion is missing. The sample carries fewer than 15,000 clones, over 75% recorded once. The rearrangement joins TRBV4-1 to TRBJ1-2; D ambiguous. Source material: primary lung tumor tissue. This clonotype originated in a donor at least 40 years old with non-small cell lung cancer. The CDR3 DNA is TGCGCCAGCAGCCAAGGACGGGACTATGGCTACACCTTC. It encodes CASSQGRDYGYTF.